The next 30 T cell receptor beta chains were all read from a single sample in a study of blood T cell repertoires in COVID-19 (dated by TCRdb to the early 2020s). Library creation used the immunoSEQ multiplex PCR assay. TCRdb re-hosts the immuneACCESS table, in-frame sequences only. Its copies lack some clones; in the studies checked, an unresolved V gene accounts for under half of them, and the cause for the rest is not known. The sample profile shows fewer than 150,000 clones; about 88% of them were found once. More than 9% of the sample belongs to the ten largest clones. Sequenced: peripheral blood. The receptors were gathered from a man aged 45-60 years with active or convalescent COVID-19.

V is TRBV5-4 and J is TRBJ1-6; the match to TRBD1 covers 8 bases. The CDR3 has 14 residues. The ends lost 6 bases at V and 7 bases at J; junction bases unmatched: 6. CDR1 is SGHNT and CDR2 is YYREEE in the germline V gene (reference sequence). The CDR3 nucleotides read TGTGCCAGCAACCGACAGGGGTCCAATTCACCCCTCCACTTT. It yields the protein CASNRQGSNSPLHF.

The chain uses TRBV4-1 and TRBJ2-1; 8 nucleotides agree with TRBD2. This CDR3 comprises 18 residues. Trimming removed 4 bases from V and 8 bases from J; junction bases left unmatched: 19. Germline CDR1 reads MGHRA; CDR2 reads YSYEKL. The DNA of the CDR3 is TGCGCCAGCAGCCGGGTTATGAGCGGGAGTAGTTTCGCCGATGAGCAGTTCTTC. The encoded protein is CASSRVMSGSSFADEQFF.

The V call is TRBV6-5, the J call TRBJ1-1; 8 bases align to TRBD1. CDR3 length: 15 residues. Trimming cost V 2 bases and J 3 bases; bases outside gene matches: 5. In germline, CDR1 is MNHEY, CDR2 SVGAGI. The CDR3 DNA follows: TGTGCCAGCAGTTACCGACAGGGGATCGACACTGAAGCTTTCTTT. Its translation: CASSYRQGIDTEAFF.

The chain joins TRBV19 to TRBJ1-1; D possibly corresponds to TRBD1 (6 bases). Germline-derived CDR1 and CDR2 are LNHDA and SQIVND (reference sequence). Between the trimmed V and J ends, which lost 4 bases and 6 bases, there was a span of 12 bases. The CDR3 is 13 amino acids. The CDR3 loop is CASSSYRDAEAFF. The CDR3 DNA is TGTGCCAGTAGTAGCTACAGGGACGCTGAAGCTTTCTTT.

The chain carries TRBV18 and TRBJ2-5; TRBD2 aligns across 10 bases. The CDR3 covers 17 residues. J gave up 0 bases and V 3 bases, and 7 bases lay outside the gene matches. CDR1 and CDR2 from the germline V gene are KGHSH and LQKENI. The CDR3 sequence: CASSPPSSGSHQETQYF. CDR3 sequence (DNA): TGTGCCAGCTCACCGCCCTCTAGCGGGAGTCACCAAGAGACCCAGTACTTC.

This chain connects TRBV9 to TRBJ2-1, with 9 bases matching TRBD2. The trim removed 4 bases at V and 7 bases at J, leaving 15 bases unmatched. CDR1 is SGDLS, CDR2 YYNGEE, per germline. This CDR3 comprises 17 residues. CDR3 coding DNA: TGTGCCAGCAGCCCAAGTGGGGCTAGCGGGATTGGGAATGAGCAGTTCTTC. Translated, it gives CASSPSGASGIGNEQFF.

This clone was detected only a few times. The V gene is TRBV19, the J gene TRBJ1-2; D gene unclear. Per germline, CDR1 LNHDA and CDR2 SQIVND (reference sequence). Trimming removed 4 bases from V and 0 bases from J, with 9 bases in between. There are 14 residues in the CDR3. DNA of the CDR3: TGTGCCAGTAGTACCGGCAGGACTAACTATGGCTACACCTTC. This sequence encodes CASSTGRTNYGYTF.

This clone was observed once. Written as DNA, the CDR3 is TGTGCCAGCAGTTTATTCAGGGGGTGGGGCTATGGCTACACCTTC. Encoded protein: CASSLFRGWGYGYTF. V usage is TRBV28 and J usage is TRBJ1-2, with TRBD1 matching 7 bases. Per the germline V gene, CDR1 is MDHEN and CDR2 is SYDVKM. V lost 1 base to trimming and J lost 4 bases; unmatched junction nucleotides: 6. This CDR3 spans 15 amino acids.

This CDR3 is CASSSTTGGLYEQYF. The CDR3 nucleotides are TGTGCCAGCAGCTCCACGACAGGGGGGCTTTACGAGCAGTACTTC. This chain joins TRBV6-2 or TRBV6-3 and TRBJ2-7; the match to TRBD1 covers 9 bases. Germline CDR1 MNHEY, CDR2 SVGEGT. The CDR3 sequence is 15 residues long. V was clipped by 6 bases and J by 4 bases; unmatched bases: 10.

This chain joins TRBV6-2 or TRBV6-3 and TRBJ2-4; D possibly corresponds to TRBD2 (5 bases). V dropped 0 bases and J dropped 1 base, with 16 bases sitting between them. In germline, CDR1 is MNHEY, CDR2 SVGEGT. The CDR3 is made up of 18 amino acids. CDR3 protein: CASSYSGMGAGAKNIQYF. In nucleotides, the CDR3 is TGTGCCAGCAGTTACTCGGGGATGGGAGCCGGGGCCAAAAACATTCAGTACTTC.

J is TRBJ1-3 and V is TRBV29-1; D is undetermined. The CDR3 totals 11 residues. V was pared by 8 bases and J by 7 bases, with 12 bases between. Germline CDR1 is SQVTM and CDR2 is ANQGSEA. The CDR3 region has the DNA TGCAGCATGATAATCGGGAACACCATATATTTT. It translates to CSMIIGNTIYF.

This rearrangement joins TRBV6-2 or TRBV6-3 to TRBJ2-7, with D possibly being TRBD2 (5 bases). Trimming took off 2 bases at V and 4 bases at J, with 9 bases between the two ends. The CDR3 loop spans 13 amino acids. CDR1 and CDR2 from the germline V gene are MNHEY and SVGEGT. CDR3 coding DNA: TGTGCCAGCAGTTACGGGAGACCGTACGAGCAGTACTTC. This codes for CASSYGRPYEQYF.

The V and J genes are TRBV10-3 and TRBJ2-2; the match to TRBD2 covers 11 bases. Per the germline V gene, CDR1 is ENHRY and CDR2 is SYGVKD. Trimming removed 6 bases from V and 4 bases from J; junction bases left unmatched: 7. The CDR3 loop spans 16 amino acids. For the CDR3, the DNA is TGTGCCATCAGGGGAGGACTAGCGGGTATCACCGGGGAGCTGTTTTTT. Its protein is CAIRGGLAGITGELFF.

This chain links TRBV11-2 with TRBJ2-2; unclear D gene. V shed 1 base and J shed 4 bases, with 10 bases lying between them. The CDR3 spans 15 residues. CDR1 is SGHAT and CDR2 is FQNNGV in the germline V gene. The CDR3 region has the DNA TGTGCCAGCAGCTTAGTCGCCTTCGGCACCGGGGAGCTGTTTTTT. This codes for CASSLVAFGTGELFF. Using reference TRBV11-2 and TRBJ2-2 for the parts outside the CDR3, the full variable domain is EAGVAQSPRYKIIEKRQSVAFWCNPISGHATLYWYQQILGQGPKLLIQFQNNGVVDDSQLPKDRFSAERLKGVDSTLKIQPAKLEDSAVYLCASSLVAFGTGELFFGEGSRLTVL.

The chain has TRBV18 and TRBJ2-2; D might be TRBD2 (5 bases). The CDR3 has 16 residues. V was shortened by 1 base and J by 5 bases, with 14 bases between the two germline ends. Per germline, CDR1 KGHSH and CDR2 LQKENI. In DNA, the CDR3 is TGTGCCAGCTCACCACGAGCGATAGCGAGGACCGGGGAGCTGTTTTTT. Its protein is CASSPRAIARTGELFF. Together with reference TRBV18 and TRBJ2-2, the CDR3 gives the full variable domain: NAGVMQNPRHLVRRRGQEARLRCSPMKGHSHVYWYRQLPEEGLKFMVYLQKENIIDESGMPKERFSAEFPKEGPSILRIQQVVRGDSAAYFCASSPRAIARTGELFFGEGSRLTVL.

The rearrangement uses TRBV7-2 and TRBJ1-2; D not resolved. V lost 2 bases and J lost 4, with 5 bases in between. This CDR3 is 12 amino acids long. CDR1 is SGHTA, CDR2 FQGNSA, per germline. Written as DNA, the CDR3 is TGTGCCAGCAGCTTACAGGCCTATGGCTACACCTTC. Translated: CASSLQAYGYTF.

This clone was recorded many times. The V and J genes are TRBV19 and TRBJ2-7; 7 bases fit TRBD1. Germline-derived CDR1 and CDR2 are LNHDA and SQIVND (reference sequence). Losses at the gene ends were 3 bases for V and 6 bases for J; bases not matched to a gene: 8. The CDR3 loop spans 14 amino acids. CDR3 residues: CASSISTGYGEQYF. DNA for the CDR3: TGTGCCAGTAGTATTTCGACAGGGTATGGCGAGCAGTACTTC.

This chain joins TRBV27 and TRBJ2-6; D is uncertain. From germline, CDR1 is MNHEY and CDR2 SMNVEV (reference sequence). This CDR3 is built from 20 residues. V gave up 1 base and J gave up 0 bases, with 19 bases separating them. The CDR3 is CASSLLAPTASSSGANVLTF. Written as DNA, the CDR3 is TGTGCCAGCAGTTTATTAGCCCCGACCGCCTCCTCCTCTGGGGCCAACGTCCTGACTTTC. Drawing the rest from reference TRBV27 and TRBJ2-6, the complete variable domain is EAQVTQNPRYLITVTGKKLTVTCSQNMNHEYMSWYRQDPGLGLRQIYYSMNVEVTDKGDVPEGYKVSRKEKRNFPLILESPSPNQTSLYFCASSLLAPTASSSGANVLTFGAGSRLTVL.

The chain links TRBV27 to TRBJ2-3; 7 bases agree with TRBD1. J lost 4 bases, V lost 3 bases, and 4 bases had no gene match. Germline V gives CDR1 MNHEY, CDR2 SMNVEV (reference sequence). This CDR3 comprises 14 residues. CDR3 nucleotides: TGTGCCAGCAGTTTGACAGGGTTAGCAGATACGCAGTATTTT. Its protein is CASSLTGLADTQYF.

The genes are TRBV18 and TRBJ2-3, with TRBD2 matching 7 bases. The CDR3 extends over 14 amino acids. In germline, CDR1 is KGHSH, CDR2 LQKENI. Trimming removed 0 bases from V and 5 bases from J; junction bases left unmatched: 2. CDR3 region: CASSPPRGEDTQYF. CDR3 bases: TGTGCCAGCTCACCACCCCGGGGGGAAGATACGCAGTATTTT.

This sequence joins TRBV3-1 (or the pseudogene TRBV3-2) and TRBJ2-7; weak D call: TRBD2 (5 bases). Germline V gene lookup returns CDR1 LGHDT and CDR2 YNNKEL (reference sequence). V lost 3 bases, J lost 0 bases, and 9 bases lay in between. The CDR3 totals 14 residues. CDR3 protein: CASSHLAPSYEQYF. The CDR3 nucleotides read TGTGCCAGCAGCCACCTAGCCCCCTCCTACGAGCAGTACTTC.

The chain is built from TRBV5-1 and TRBJ1-4, with TRBD1 matching over 9 bases. This CDR3 comprises 16 residues. In germline, CDR1 is SGHRS, CDR2 YFSETQ. The trim removed 4 bases at V and 7 bases at J, leaving 11 bases unmatched. The CDR3 DNA follows: TGCGCCAGCAGCGGGAGACAGGGGGGTTTTGGTGAAAAACTGTTTTTT. This gives the protein CASSGRQGGFGEKLFF.

This chain uses TRBV18 with TRBJ1-2; possibly TRBD1 for D (5 bases). The germline V and J ends were trimmed by 3 bases and 0 bases, with 11 bases remaining between them. There are 15 residues in the CDR3. In germline, CDR1 is KGHSH, CDR2 LQKENI. The CDR3 DNA sequence: TGTGCCAGCTCACCGTCTCCAGGGCCTAACTATGGCTACACCTTC. Translated, it gives CASSPSPGPNYGYTF.

The chain recombines TRBV18 with TRBJ2-7; 11 bases line up with TRBD2. This CDR3 region has 16 residues. From germline, CDR1 is KGHSH and CDR2 LQKENI. The V segment lost 4 bases and the J segment 4 bases; nucleotides outside the gene matches: 9. The CDR3 DNA reads as TGTGCCAGCTCACATAGGACCGGGACTAGCGGATACGAGCAGTACTTC. This codes for CASSHRTGTSGYEQYF. The full variable domain, rest sourced from reference TRBV18 and TRBJ2-7, is NAGVMQNPRHLVRRRGQEARLRCSPMKGHSHVYWYRQLPEEGLKFMVYLQKENIIDESGMPKERFSAEFPKEGPSILRIQQVVRGDSAAYFCASSHRTGTSGYEQYFGPGTRLTVT.

V and J are TRBV6-5 and TRBJ1-2, with D possibly TRBD1 on 5 matching bases. The CDR3 extends over 13 amino acids. Per germline, CDR1 MNHEY and CDR2 SVGAGI. Between the trimmed V and J ends, which lost 4 bases and 3 bases, there was a span of 9 bases. The CDR3 nucleotides are TGTGCCAGCAGTTCCAGGGAGGACTATGGCTACACCTTC. This sequence encodes CASSSREDYGYTF.

The chain joins TRBV7-3 to TRBJ2-5; TRBD2 matches at 9 bases. V gave up 3 bases and J gave up 11 bases; unmatched junction bases: 7. This CDR3 has 13 amino acids. CDR1 is SGHTA, CDR2 FQGTGA, per germline. The DNA of the CDR3 is TGTGCCAGCAGCTTTTTTCGAGCGGGGGGTCAGTACTTC. Encoded protein: CASSFFRAGGQYF. Drawing the rest from reference TRBV7-3 and TRBJ2-5, the complete variable domain is GAGVSQTPSNKVTEKGKYVELRCDPISGHTALYWYRQSLGQGPEFLIYFQGTGAADDSGLPNDRFFAVRPEGSVSTLKIQRTERGDSAVYLCASSFFRAGGQYFGPGTRLLVL.

The chain joins TRBV30 to TRBJ1-1; a weak D match, TRBD1 (5 bases). Per germline, CDR1 GTSNPN and CDR2 SVGIG (reference sequence). The CDR3 is 15 amino acids. The V and J ends lost 2 bases and 1 base respectively, with 14 bases between them. CDR3 DNA sequence: TGTGCCTGGAGTCGTACAAAGACAGCGAACACTGAAGCTTTCTTT. Translation: CAWSRTKTANTEAFF.

The J gene is TRBJ2-7, the V gene TRBV18; TRBD2 aligns across 8 bases. V lost 4 bases, J lost 7 bases, and 12 bases stayed unmatched. Germline CDR1 KGHSH, CDR2 LQKENI. The CDR3 length is 15 residues. CDR3 sequence reads: CASSQPGLESREQYF. CDR3 DNA sequence: TGTGCCAGCTCACAACCGGGACTAGAGTCTCGGGAGCAGTACTTC. Variable domain in full (rest from reference TRBV18 and TRBJ2-7): NAGVMQNPRHLVRRRGQEARLRCSPMKGHSHVYWYRQLPEEGLKFMVYLQKENIIDESGMPKERFSAEFPKEGPSILRIQQVVRGDSAAYFCASSQPGLESREQYFGPGTRLTVT.

The gene calls are TRBV18 and TRBJ1-4; D might be TRBD1 (5 bases). CDR3 size: 14 residues. The V gene's germline CDR1 is KGHSH and CDR2 LQKENI. V was shortened by 3 bases and J by 4 bases, with 9 bases between the two germline ends. CDR3 nucleotide sequence: TGTGCCAGCTCACCCGGGGGTTATAATGAAAAACTGTTTTTT. As protein: CASSPGGYNEKLFF.

V usage is TRBV29-1 and J usage is TRBJ1-2; TRBD1 aligns across 8 bases. The ends lost 1 base at V and 4 bases at J; junction bases unmatched: 11. CDR1 SQVTM and CDR2 ANQGSEA come from the germline V gene. This CDR3 comprises 16 residues. CDR3: CSVEAPEPGQAYGYTF. DNA of the CDR3: TGCAGCGTTGAAGCCCCGGAGCCGGGACAGGCCTATGGCTACACCTTC.